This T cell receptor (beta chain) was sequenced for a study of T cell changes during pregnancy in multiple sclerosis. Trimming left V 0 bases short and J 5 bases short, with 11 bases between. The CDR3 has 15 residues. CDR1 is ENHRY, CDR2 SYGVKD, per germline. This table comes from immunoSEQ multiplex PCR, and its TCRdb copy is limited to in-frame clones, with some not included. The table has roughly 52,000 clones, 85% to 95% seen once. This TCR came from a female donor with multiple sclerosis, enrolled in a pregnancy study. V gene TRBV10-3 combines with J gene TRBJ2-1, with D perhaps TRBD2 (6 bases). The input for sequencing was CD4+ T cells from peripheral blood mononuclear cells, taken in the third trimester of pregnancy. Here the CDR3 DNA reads TGTGCCATCAGTGAGTCGAAGCGGAGGGACAATGAGCAGTTCTTC. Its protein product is CAISESKRRDNEQFF.